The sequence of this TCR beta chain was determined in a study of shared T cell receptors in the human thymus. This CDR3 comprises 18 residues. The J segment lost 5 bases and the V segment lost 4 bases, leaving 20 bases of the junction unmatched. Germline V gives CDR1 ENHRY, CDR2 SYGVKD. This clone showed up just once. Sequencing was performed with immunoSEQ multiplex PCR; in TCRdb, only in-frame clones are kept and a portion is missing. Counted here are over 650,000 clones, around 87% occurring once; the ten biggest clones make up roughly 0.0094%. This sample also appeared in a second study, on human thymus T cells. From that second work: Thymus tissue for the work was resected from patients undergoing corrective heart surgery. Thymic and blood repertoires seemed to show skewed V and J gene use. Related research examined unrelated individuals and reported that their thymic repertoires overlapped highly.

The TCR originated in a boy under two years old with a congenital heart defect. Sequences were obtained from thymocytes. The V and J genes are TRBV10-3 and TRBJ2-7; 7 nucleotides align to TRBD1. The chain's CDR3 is CAISGPPARTEGAHEQYF. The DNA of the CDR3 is TGTGCCATCAGTGGCCCTCCCGCCCGGACCGAGGGGGCTCACGAGCAGTACTTC.